The rows below give T cell receptor beta chains drawn from one sample of a study of cytomegalovirus exposure and HLA in healthy donors. Assay used: immunoSEQ multiplex PCR; TCRdb lists only in-frame clones, some missing. This table has over 90,000 clones, 73% appearing once. Sequencing input: PBMCs. The receptor source for this set is a middle-aged man in good health and CMV-seronegative. CDR3s include the opening cysteine and the closing phenylalanine or tryptophan.

V	J	CDR3
TRBV7-6	TRBJ2-7	CASSLGYSYEQYF
TRBV14	TRBJ2-7	CASRPLGAREEQYF
TRBV7-3	TRBJ2-3	CASSLLGQNTDTQYF
TRBV5-1	TRBJ2-7	CASSTGQGRYYEQYF
TRBV15	TRBJ1-1	CATSLTAMNTEAFF
TRBV4-1	TRBJ2-1	CASSQGLAGGPGNEQFF
TRBV19	TRBJ1-5	CASSIDDGDSNSNQPQHF
TRBV6-4	TRBJ2-7	CASRPPGQNFYEQYF
TRBV2	TRBJ2-7	CASTWTGGSYEQYF
TRBV5-1	TRBJ1-3	CASSLEAGYGNTIYF
TRBV2	TRBJ2-7	CASSDSGGSYEQYF
TRBV7-2	TRBJ2-5	CASSPRGAVGTQYF
TRBV5-1	TRBJ2-7	CASSSNPGSYEQYF
TRBV2	TRBJ1-5	CASRGQLNQPQHF
TRBV9	TRBJ2-3	CASTTGYTDTQYF
TRBV5-6	TRBJ1-5	CASSLSVDQPQHF
TRBV5-8	TRBJ1-2	CASSLWTGIGYTF
TRBV6-5	TRBJ1-2	CAGSYKGQGNYGYTF
TRBV5-1	TRBJ2-3	CASSSGLAGTDTQYF
TRBV5-5	TRBJ2-7	CASSWEHRGLSYEQYF
TRBV6-5	TRBJ1-1	CASSFQGDVTEAFF
TRBV15	TRBJ2-3	CATSREAGYYTQYF
TRBV28	TRBJ2-2	CASSLLGTGGTGELFF
TRBV6-6	TRBJ2-7	CATYSGRIYEQYF
TRBV9	TRBJ2-7	CASSPRDRGTDEQYF
TRBV7-9	TRBJ1-5	CASSGTGSNQPQHF
TRBV2	TRBJ1-4	CASSPRDINEKLFF
TRBV2	TRBJ2-7	CASSSDRKVEQYF
TRBV25-1	TRBJ2-3	CASSDTSAGSTDTQYF
TRBV2	TRBJ2-2	CASTGSGGYTGELFF
TRBV30	TRBJ1-1	CAWMESPANTEAFF
TRBV5-1	TRBJ1-1	CASSLPGSGTEAFF
TRBV4-3	TRBJ2-7	CASRAKATGLFHEQYF
TRBV18	TRBJ1-1	CASSPHQGGLSPEAFF
TRBV2	TRBJ1-1	CASSAWGQEAFF
TRBV6-1	TRBJ2-7	CASSIAGAYEQYF